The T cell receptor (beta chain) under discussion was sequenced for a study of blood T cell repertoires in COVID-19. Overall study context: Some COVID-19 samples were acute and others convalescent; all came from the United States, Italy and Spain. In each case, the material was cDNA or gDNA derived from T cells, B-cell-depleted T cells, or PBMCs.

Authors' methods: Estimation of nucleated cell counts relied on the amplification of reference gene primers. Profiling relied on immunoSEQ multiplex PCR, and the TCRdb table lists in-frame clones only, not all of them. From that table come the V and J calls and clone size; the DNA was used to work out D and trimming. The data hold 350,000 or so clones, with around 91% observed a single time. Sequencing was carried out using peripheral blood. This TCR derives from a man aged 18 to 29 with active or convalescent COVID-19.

DNA of the CDR3: TGTGCCAGCAGCCGACAGGGGCTCTGGGGTGGCTACACCTTC. Amino acids: CASSRQGLWGGYTF. V is TRBV28 and J is TRBJ1-2; 8 bases are a match to TRBD1. This CDR3 is 14 amino acids long. CDR1 MDHEN and CDR2 SYDVKM come from the germline V gene. V gave up 6 bases and J gave up 7 bases; unmatched junction bases: 10.